This T cell receptor (beta chain) was sequenced in a study of blood T cells in healthy people across ages (dated by TCRdb to about 2015). In terms of the full investigation: In model experiments, template switching captured roughly one uniquely barcoded TCR beta cDNA molecule for every two T cells. The study measured age-related changes in TCR beta repertoire diversity using deep sequencing normalized with unique cDNA molecular identifiers. The donors were split into four age groups: young (average around 15 years), middle-aged (nearly 40), aged (more than 55) and long-lived (approximately 89). Donors of different ages were randomly distributed across sequencing lanes to avoid experimental bias. The study analyzed two additional independent replicas of 1 million unique cDNA reads from the same blood draw for two donors, one aged 18 to 30 and one aged 80 or older. What the authors observed across the whole study: The CMV infection status of donors was not known, potentially confounding age-related changes in expanded clonotypes. Observed TCR beta diversity correlated strongly with the percentage of naive T cells measured by flow cytometry. Observed TCR beta diversity per million T cells fell roughly linearly with age, and a significant reduction was already apparent by age about 36. Compared with the aged group, the long-lived group had more naive CD4+ T cells, fewer expanded clones and increased TCR diversity, suggesting age selection. Conclusive comparison of naive and antigen-experienced compartments was prevented by the profiling of bulk unsorted PBMCs. Estimates of total diversity based on one million sequenced T cells were regarded as lower bounds and as underestimates.

Receptor libraries were prepared by 5' RACE. The instrument given in TCRdb is Illumina HiSeq 2500. A second roughly 7 to 12 cycle PCR used a sample-barcoded 5' primer and a J-beta primer mix. Each TCR beta cDNA molecule received a unique molecular identifier from a template-switch 5' adaptor carrying 12 random nucleotides. Each sample yielded at least 3 million CDR3-containing paired-end reads. First-strand cDNA synthesis was performed from all RNA using the Mint cDNA synthesis kit, with priming by a TRBC-specific oligonucleotide. Following uracil-DNA glycosylase treatment, all cDNA underwent a first 18-cycle PCR with the universal primers M1SS and BC2_uni_R. As for the original processing: Normalization of each sample was performed by random selection of 1 million high-quality reads, each carrying a distinct molecular identifier. Reads sharing molecular identifiers were discarded rather than binned into consensus sequences. CDR3 identification, clonotype clustering and error correction used MiTCR with a Q25 quality threshold and the strictest error-elimination algorithm. A nonparametric unseen species model with Euler transformation was used to estimate lower-bound total TCR beta diversity. TCRdb passed the public sequencing reads through fastp at Q25 and MiXCR, retaining productive beta sequences. Entries that share a CDR3 protein sequence are merged under the most common genes and DNA. The V and J calls come from TCRdb's annotation, not from the publication. This sample has around 1,500,000 distinct CDR3 sequences in its table, and about 40% of those were observed once. The biggest ten clones account for roughly 8.2% of the sample.

Reading the germline V gene (reference sequence) gives CDR1 SEHNR and CDR2 FQNEAQ. V is trimmed back by 6 bases and J by 6 bases, and the junction contains 11 bases that no gene match accounts for. Spanning cysteine to phenylalanine, the CDR3 consists of 16 amino acids. Only the CDR3 part of the read is kept: 48 bases, read in frame from the first base. The 39 donors, aged 6 to 90 years, were systemically healthy Caucasian individuals from Russia. About 9.6 milliliters of peripheral blood were collected from each donor into EDTA-treated Vacutainer tubes. PBMCs were isolated by Ficoll-Paque density-gradient centrifugation, with at least 6.5 million obtained per sample. Total RNA, at least 5 micrograms per sample, was extracted from PBMCs with Trizol reagent. For every donor, an aliquot of PBMCs went through flow cytometry to measure the percentages of naive CD45RAhigh/CD27high T cells. Of note for this clonotype: Its binding antigen is unknown. There are no base qualities to consult, and no much larger clone falls within one base.

The V and J segments used are TRBV7-9 and TRBJ2-1; TRBD2 matches 10 bases in the middle. The TCR comes from a woman between 18 and 29 years old in good health. The specimen sequenced was blood. The bases read TGTGCCAGCAGGCCTCGGGGACTAGCGTTTAGCAATGAGCAGTTCTTC. Protein translation: CASRPRGLAFSNEQFF.